The 18 T cell receptor beta chains given below trace back to one sample, sequenced in a study of shared T cell receptors in the human thymus. Libraries were prepared by immunoSEQ multiplex PCR; TCRdb keeps only in-frame clonotypes and omits some of them. The sample has 630,000 or so clones, roughly 86% seen once. The data were also submitted as part of a second study, on human thymus T cells.

The sequencing input was thymocytes. Source of these receptors: a boy younger than two with a congenital heart defect.

A single count supports this clone. The V call is TRBV10-1, the J call TRBJ1-5; 7 bases align to TRBD1. The length of the CDR3 is 15 residues. Trimming took 5 bases from V and 1 from J; bases not matched to a gene: 5. CDR1 is WNHNN and CDR2 is SYGVQD in the germline V gene (reference sequence). CDR3: CASSSSRGSNQPQHF. Written as DNA, the CDR3 is TGCGCCAGCAGTAGTTCCAGGGGGAGCAATCAGCCCCAGCATTTT.

The chain has TRBV7-2 and TRBJ2-5; weak D call: TRBD2 (5 bases). Trimming stripped 1 base from V and 2 bases from J, with 20 bases between. The V gene's germline CDR1 is SGHTA and CDR2 FQGNSA. The CDR3 is made up of 18 amino acids. For the CDR3, the DNA is TGTGCCAGCAGCTTAGGTCTGGGCCGAGGGTCAGAGCAAGAGACCCAGTACTTC. Translating gives CASSLGLGRGSEQETQYF.

The chain joins TRBV29-1 to TRBJ2-5; the match to TRBD2 covers 7 bases. Germline CDR1 is SQVTM and CDR2 is ANQGSEA. The CDR3 totals 15 residues. Losses at the gene ends were 7 bases for V and 4 bases for J; bases not matched to a gene: 15. CDR3: CSAQEVGPGGETQYF. Here the CDR3 DNA reads TGCAGCGCCCAAGAGGTGGGTCCGGGAGGAGAGACCCAGTACTTC.

The V gene is TRBV4-3, the J gene TRBJ2-3; 11 bases map to TRBD2. This CDR3 comprises 17 residues. The J segment lost 4 bases and the V segment lost 5 bases, leaving 11 bases of the junction unmatched. Germline CDR1 and CDR2: LGHNA and YSLEER. CDR3 DNA: TGCGCCAGCAGCATTACTTCAATAGCGGGGGGGCCAGATACGCAGTATTTT. Protein product: CASSITSIAGGPDTQYF.

The chain employs TRBV5-1 and TRBJ1-1; no firm D call. CDR1 and CDR2 (germline): SGHRS, YFSETQ. V lost 4 bases, J lost 4 bases, and 14 bases lay in between. The CDR3 is 14 residues long. The chain's CDR3 is CASSDIGECTEAFF. The CDR3 bases are TGCGCCAGCAGCGACATCGGGGAGTGCACTGAAGCTTTCTTT.

The V gene is TRBV9, the J gene TRBJ2-5; a weak D match, TRBD2 (6 bases). Trimming cost V 0 bases and J 2 bases, with 11 bases left between them. The germline gives CDR1 SGDLS, CDR2 YYNGEE. There are 15 residues in the CDR3. In DNA form, the CDR3 reads TGTGCCAGCAGCGTAGGCGGACTAACTCAAGAGACCCAGTACTTC. This encodes CASSVGGLTQETQYF.

The chain combines TRBV28 with TRBJ1-5, with 7 bases fitting TRBD1. The CDR3 totals 16 residues. Germline trimming cut 6 bases from V and 5 bases from J; bases unmatched to any gene: 13. CDR1 and CDR2 from the germline V gene are MDHEN and SYDVKM. The CDR3, as DNA: TGTGCCAGCAGGGGGACAGTTCTTCGGTTTTATCAGCCCCAGCATTTT. It encodes CASRGTVLRFYQPQHF.

The J gene is TRBJ1-1, the V gene TRBV5-4, with D tentatively TRBD1 (5 bases). The CDR3 loop spans 13 amino acids. The ends were cut back, 7 bases at V and 0 bases at J, with 10 bases in the middle. The germline CDR1 and CDR2 sequences are SGHNT and YYREEE (reference sequence). CDR3 in DNA: TGTGCCAGCCGACAGCACATGAACACTGAAGCTTTCTTT. Translation: CASRQHMNTEAFF.

V and J are TRBV4-1 and TRBJ1-5; possibly TRBD1 for D (5 bases). Germline CDR1 and CDR2: MGHRA and YSYEKL. Trimming left V 4 bases short and J 1 base short, with 11 bases between. The CDR3 totals 15 residues. For the CDR3, the DNA is TGCGCCAGCAGCCTCCGGCGGGGGAGCAATCAGCCCCAGCATTTT. It encodes CASSLRRGSNQPQHF.

The genes are TRBV9 and TRBJ1-1, with D unclear. From germline, CDR1 is SGDLS and CDR2 YYNGEE. Deletions cut 2 bases from V and 2 bases from J, with 13 bases between. This CDR3 has 15 amino acids. The CDR3 DNA reads as TGTGCCAGCAGCGTCCTCCCGACATTTAACACTGAAGCTTTCTTT. This sequence encodes CASSVLPTFNTEAFF.

The chain carries TRBV5-1 and TRBJ2-1, with D hard to call. Trimming removed 0 bases at V and 5 bases at J, with 9 bases between. This CDR3 is 14 amino acids long. Germline values: CDR1 SGHRS, CDR2 YFSETQ. Here the CDR3 DNA reads TGCGCCAGCAGCTTGGGTACCAGTGACAATGAGCAGTTCTTC. This codes for CASSLGTSDNEQFF.

The rearrangement uses TRBV30 and TRBJ1-2; 7 positions agree with TRBD1. The germline V gene has CDR1 GTSNPN and CDR2 SVGIG (reference sequence). The CDR3 length is 16 residues. Unmatched junction bases numbered 19, after V lost 6 bases and J lost 6 bases. The CDR3 DNA is TGTGCCTGCTGGACAGGCATAGAGCCGGGTGTTAATGGCTACACCTTC. Translating gives CACWTGIEPGVNGYTF.

The chain is built from TRBV4-2 and TRBJ2-1, with 9 bases matching TRBD2. The CDR3 contains 16 residues. Germline CDR1 and CDR2: LGHNA and YNFKEQ. The V gene end was trimmed by 1 base and the J gene end by 4 bases; junction bases not matched to a gene: 5. For the CDR3, the DNA is TGTGCCAGCAGCCAAGTTGGCCTAGCGGGGTACAATGAGCAGTTCTTC. This gives the protein CASSQVGLAGYNEQFF.

This rearrangement joins TRBV25-1 to TRBJ2-3; 12 nucleotides agree with TRBD2. Germline values: CDR1 MGHDK, CDR2 SYGVNS. The CDR3 is 13 residues long. V lost 7 bases and J lost 4; bases outside the gene matches: 0. The CDR3 region is CASTSGRADTQYF. The CDR3 coding sequence is TGTGCCAGCACTAGCGGGAGGGCAGATACGCAGTATTTT.

The CDR3 loop is CASTGQGCEQYF. CDR3 nucleotides: TGTGCCAGCACGGGACAGGGATGCGAGCAGTACTTC. This sequence joins TRBV6-1 and TRBJ2-7; TRBD1 agrees at 9 bases. V dropped 7 bases and J dropped 6; count of bases not matched to a gene: 4. The CDR3 sequence is 12 residues long. Germline V gene data show CDR1 as MNHNS and CDR2 as SASEGT.

There are a few counts of this clone. CDR3 in amino acids: CASSLGGAAYNEQFF. The CDR3 bases are TGTGCCAGCAGCTTGGGGGGAGCTGCCTACAATGAGCAGTTCTTC. The chain links TRBV5-4 to TRBJ2-1; D is possibly TRBD2 (5 bases). This CDR3 contains 15 residues. Trimming removed 0 bases from V and 2 bases from J, with 9 bases in between. The V gene's germline CDR1 is SGHNT and CDR2 YYREEE (reference sequence).

The rearrangement uses TRBV5-1 and TRBJ2-7; 9 bases are shared with TRBD1. V dropped 8 bases and J dropped 2; count of bases not matched to a gene: 5. The CDR3 contains 13 residues. Germline V gives CDR1 SGHRS, CDR2 YFSETQ. The CDR3 coding sequence is TGCGCCAGTTCGGGACAGGGAGCCTACGAGCAGTACTTC. This encodes CASSGQGAYEQYF. The variable domain in full, completed from reference TRBV5-1 and TRBJ2-7, reads KAGVTQTPRYLIKTRGQQVTLSCSPISGHRSVSWYQQTPGQGLQFLFEYFSETQRNKGNFPGRFSGRQFSNSRSEMNVSTLELGDSALYLCASSGQGAYEQYFGPGTRLTVT.

V is TRBV14 and J is TRBJ2-7, with 7 bases matching TRBD2. The CDR3 spans 14 residues. V lost 4 bases and J lost 5; bases outside the gene matches: 8. The germline V gene has CDR1 SGHDN and CDR2 FVKESK. CDR3: CASSRSQTSNEQYF. CDR3 nucleotides: TGTGCCAGCAGCCGTTCCCAGACTAGCAACGAGCAGTACTTC. Using reference TRBV14 and TRBJ2-7 for the parts outside the CDR3, the full variable domain is EAGVTQFPSHSVIEKGQTVTLRCDPISGHDNLYWYRRVMGKEIKFLLHFVKESKQDESGMPNNRFLAERTGGTYSTLKVQPAELEDSGVYFCASSRSQTSNEQYFGPGTRLTVT.